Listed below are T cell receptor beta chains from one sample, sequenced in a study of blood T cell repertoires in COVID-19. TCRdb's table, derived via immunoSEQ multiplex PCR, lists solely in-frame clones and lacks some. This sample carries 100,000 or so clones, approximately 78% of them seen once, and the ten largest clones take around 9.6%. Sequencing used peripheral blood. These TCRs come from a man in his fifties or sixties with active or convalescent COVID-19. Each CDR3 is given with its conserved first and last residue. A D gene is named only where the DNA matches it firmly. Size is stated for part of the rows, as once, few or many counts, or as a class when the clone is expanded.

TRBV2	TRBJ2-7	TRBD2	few	TGTGCCAGTGCTAGCGGGAGTCGGGAGCAGTACTTC	CASASGSREQYF
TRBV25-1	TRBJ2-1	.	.	TGTGCCAGCAGTGTGGAACAGGGATTCCATGAGCAGTTCTTC	CASSVEQGFHEQFF
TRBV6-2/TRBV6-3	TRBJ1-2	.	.	TGTGCCAGCAGTTACCAGGGTGACTATGGCTACACCTTC	CASSYQGDYGYTF
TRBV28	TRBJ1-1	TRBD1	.	TGTGCCAGCAGACCCGCGGGACAGGCGGGAGAAGCTTTCTTT	CASRPAGQAGEAFF
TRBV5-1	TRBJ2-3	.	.	TGCGCCAGCAGCTTGGAGGTGGGCAGCAGCACAGATACGCAGTATTTT	CASSLEVGSSTDTQYF
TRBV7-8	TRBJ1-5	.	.	TGTGCCAGCAGCTTAGATCTTACCGGGTCCCAGCCCCAGCATTTT	CASSLDLTGSQPQHF
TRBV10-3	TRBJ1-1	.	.	TGTGCCATCAGTGATGGGACAAGGACTGAAGCTTTCTTT	CAISDGTRTEAFF
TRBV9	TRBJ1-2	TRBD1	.	TGTGCCAGCAGCGTAGAAGGGGGCTCGGGCTACACCTTC	CASSVEGGSGYTF
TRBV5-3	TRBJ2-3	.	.	TGTGCCTTCAGCGACGCGAGGGGGGGAGATACGCAGTATTTT	CAFSDARGGDTQYF
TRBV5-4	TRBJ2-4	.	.	TGTGCCAGCAGCTCGACAGTAGCCAAAAACATTCAGTACTTC	CASSSTVAKNIQYF
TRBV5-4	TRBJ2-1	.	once	TGTGCCAGCAGCTTGCGGCGGAACTCCTACAATGAGCAGTTCTTC	CASSLRRNSYNEQFF
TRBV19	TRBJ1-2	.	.	TGTGCCAGTAGGGACACTACCTATGGCTACACCTTC	CASRDTTYGYTF
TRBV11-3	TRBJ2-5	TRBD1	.	TGTGCCAGCAGCTTATCGGGGACAGGGATGGGAGAGACCCAGTACTTC	CASSLSGTGMGETQYF
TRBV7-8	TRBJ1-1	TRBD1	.	TGTGCCAGCAGCCTCAGGGGGACTGAAGCTTTCTTT	CASSLRGTEAFF